This T cell receptor (beta chain) emerged from a study of cytomegalovirus exposure and HLA in healthy donors (dated by TCRdb to 2015 to 2018). As for the study more broadly: An earlier analysis of roughly 630 of the donors reported 250 to 300 Gb of sequence data and around 120 million unique TCR beta sequences from 150 million to 200 million T cells. Roughly 320 gigabases of sequencing data and about 92 million unique TCR sequences made up an early release that covered 640 HLA-typed donors. Of the 350 to 400 genotyped donors, around 81% fell in the genetic ancestry cluster associated with self-reported Caucasian donors. The study aimed to test whether signatures of past pathogen exposure could be identified by cataloging public T cell receptors. The T cell repertoires of under 750 subjects were profiled by immunosequencing and related to cytomegalovirus serostatus. A separate validation cohort of over 95 different subjects was used in addition to the roughly 700-subject first cohort. The study combined high-throughput TCR immunosequencing, statistical association of individual TCRs with disease status, and machine learning to predict cytomegalovirus infection status. In a later analysis, previously published TCR beta repertoires from fewer than 750 donors were re-analyzed and high-resolution HLA genotyping was added so that TCR occurrence patterns could be studied. In the later analysis, no new phenotypic data were used to find candidate immune exposures; instead, reliance was placed on TCR beta sequences and their occurrence across donors. An earlier analysis of 587 of the donors applied high-throughput TCR beta sequencing to assess whether each TCR beta V gene segment acted as functional or pseudogenic. Donor age, sex, ethnicity and CMV serostatus were compiled alongside the repertoire data. In a later genetic analysis, genome-wide SNP genotypes for about three fifths of the 666 donors were used, and that subset was treated as a discovery cohort. All discovery cohort repertoires had been generated using a single sequencing platform. HLA typing included class I and class II loci at four-digit resolution. Typing coverage varied by locus: roughly 629-640 donors for A, B, C, DRB1 and DQB1; around 560 for DQA1; around 570 for DPA1; roughly 470 for DPB1. About five DR-DQ haplotypes were treated as single units for association and clustering because of strong linkage in the cohort. On average, around 240,000 unique TCR beta nucleotide sequences were sequenced per donor among more than 350 genotyped donors of the cohort, with 15% to 20% of those sequences being non-productive.

General conclusions and limits of the study: A later analysis found that HLA-associated TCR beta chains were more clonally expanded and had lower generation probabilities than equally common non-associated chains. Because some donors lacked HLA typing at each locus, the association tests relied only on the typed subset. A cluster of highly shared sequence variants was judged likely to represent a technical artifact of the sequencing pipeline. A later analysis found that most CMV-associated TCR beta chains appeared HLA-restricted, with HLA associations seemingly driven largely by CMV exposure. When HLA alleles, especially DR and DQ, strongly co-occurred, attributing TCR associations to individual alleles was difficult. Immune exposure information for the cohort was limited to CMV serostatus. In a later genetic analysis, fewer N-insertions in productive TCRs were reported among donors in an Asian-associated ancestry cluster than the roughly 700-donor mean. In vitro tests confirmed that a few of the cytomegalovirus-associated TCR beta chains recognize cytomegalovirus antigens. Correlated functional status among segregating V segments might reflect linkage disequilibrium, but an unknown experimental factor could not be ruled out. Specific HLA alleles were associated with 16,951 TCR beta sequences at a false discovery rate of 0.05 in a later analysis. The earlier analysis of a few hundred of the donors excluded 15 to 20 rarely observed V segments, including chromosome 9 orphons, because counts were too low. Cytomegalovirus status was reported to be diagnosed by the classifier with high specificity and sensitivity in both the original and validation cohorts. Several of the top co-occurrence clusters appeared to be linked to parvovirus B19, influenza, CMV and Epstein-Barr virus, according to a later analysis. In a later analysis, the rate of TCR association differed among HLA loci, with DRB1 alleles having the most associated TCRs and HLA-C alleles having the fewest. In this cohort, only TCR beta chains were sequenced, and detectable features were limited by the absence of alpha or paired-chain data. Roughly uniform sequencing depth across donors was assumed in presence/absence analyses, although this assumption may not hold. A further reported finding was that TCR beta sequences accurately predicted the HLA-A and HLA-B alleles for most subjects in the first cohort. It was suggested by the authors that the approach could potentially be generalized to other disease states and immunological phenotypes. Because the 87-base-pair reads could not distinguish some IMGT-functional V segments, including TRBV6-2 and TRBV6-3, those segments were excluded. An earlier analysis of around 540 of the donors showed that most TCR beta V segments appeared in productive rearrangements either about 87% or about 30% of the time, which broadly matched IMGT annotations. The study gave a list of about 170 TCR beta chains associated with cytomegalovirus. A later genetic analysis associated a missense DCLRE1C variant with V-gene and J-gene trimming of TCR beta chains, and an independent cohort replicated the association. While some public TCRs were present in many individuals, most TCR sequences turned up only very rarely across donors.

The cohort was made up of 650 to 700 healthy bone marrow donors. All cohort members were sampled while nominally healthy, although unrecorded immune exposures were likely present. The donor tested CMV seronegative, placing the donor among the 350 or so seronegative members of the cohort. A peripheral blood sample was collected from each donor, and TCR beta sequencing was performed on peripheral blood mononuclear cells. Genomic DNA was extracted from the blood cell samples with the Qiagen DNeasy Blood Extraction Kit. The protocol used for the library was the immunoSEQ multiplex PCR assay. For the multiplex PCR, a mixture combining 60 forward primers for TCR Vbeta segments and 13 reverse primers for TCR Jbeta segments was used. The CDR3 region of rearranged TCR beta genes was amplified from genomic DNA by a multiplex PCR assay. On the Illumina HiSeq System, the amplified TCR beta libraries were sequenced as 87-base-pair reads. As for how the authors treated the data: In a later analysis, about 80 million unique TCR beta chains were counted across the roughly 670 repertoires, and roughly 11 million of these chains were shared by at least two donors. Raw reads were error-corrected and collapsed into unique sequences by a nearest-neighbor algorithm in which closely related sequences were merged to remove PCR and sequencing errors. CDR3 sequences were aligned to IMGT reference sequences to assign V, D and J gene segments. Each retained sequence needed at least a six-nucleotide match to both a V gene segment and a J gene segment. A rearrangement counted as productive if the CDR3 had no stop codons and remained in frame with V and J, and every other rearrangement counted as non-productive. Following IMGT convention, CDR3 was defined as the stretch from the second conserved V-encoded cysteine to the conserved J-encoded phenylalanine. Sequences without an unambiguous match to a single V gene segment were excluded from the earlier analysis of 450 to 750 of the donors. An earlier analysis of several hundred of the donors called V segments functional above 56.7% productive rearrangements and segregating when the between-donor standard deviation exceeded 5%. To diagnose cytomegalovirus status from the catalog of TCR beta chain sequences, a statistical classification framework was built. In a later analysis, V and J genes were assigned by comparing TCR nucleotide sequences against IMGT/GENE-DB human TR gene sequences. The TCRdist pipeline was used in a later analysis to assign CDR3 sequences and most-parsimonious VDJ recombination scenarios. In a later analysis, each TCR beta chain was defined by its CDR3 amino acid sequence together with its V-gene family, and reads without a unique V-gene family were excluded. To address suspected cross-contamination and a sequencing artifact, a later analysis removed approximately 600 highly shared, low-generation-probability nucleotide sequences. In a later analysis, a clonal expansion index was calculated for each public chain from normalized within-repertoire ranks of inferred template counts. A later analysis computed generation probabilities with a VDJ recombination model fitted to out-of-frame rearrangements, and checked the results against IGoR. In a later analysis, hypergeometric tests were used to score TCR-TCR, TCR-HLA and TCR-CMV co-occurrence, with a repertoire-size bias correction applied to TCR pairs. In a later analysis, false discovery rates were estimated by permuting HLA or CMV assignments 20 times. In a later analysis, co-occurring TCRs were grouped using DBSCAN, with TCRdist sequence similarity added in when clustering inside HLA-allele-positive subsets. For co-occurrence clustering, repertoires with fewer than 30,000 or more than 120,000 public chains were excluded, along with several repertoires with anomalous nucleotide sharing. Entries here come from immuneACCESS through TCRdb and include only in-frame sequences with V and J called. Some clones fail to appear in such tables; in the studies checked, an unresolved V gene covers under half of the shortfall, and the cause of the remainder is unknown. The DNA was the basis for D and trimming; V, J and clone size are from that table. The sample has some 150,000 clones on record, approximately 79% of them singletons. Over 1.3% of the sample rests with the top ten.

A note on this clone: This receptor's antigen is unknown. No base quality information exists; no much larger clone differs at one position.

CDR1 and CDR2, looked up from the germline V gene (reference sequence), are LNHDA and SQIVND. V is shortened by 1 base, J by 6 bases, and the region joining them spans 12 bases. Inclusive of the bounding cysteine and phenylalanine, the CDR3 is 14 residues long. The only DNA kept is the CDR3, 42 bases in frame from the first base. The receptor comes from a man aged 60 to 75 in good health and CMV-seronegative. Sequencing used PBMCs. This chain is built from TRBV19 and TRBJ1-1; too little of a D gene remains to name it. This receptor carries the CDR3 CASSIGGGPSEAFF. The DNA sequence follows: TGTGCCAGTAGTATAGGAGGAGGCCCCTCTGAAGCTTTCTTT.